This TCR beta chain was identified in a study of technical replicates of blood from several donors. This table comes from immunoSEQ multiplex PCR, and its TCRdb copy is limited to in-frame clones, with some not included. Of several thousand clones in the sample, roughly 90% were seen once. V was clipped by 6 bases and J by 1 base, with 12 bases between them. This CDR3 is built from 14 residues. Germline V gene data show CDR1 as MNHEY and CDR2 as SVGAGI. The V call is TRBV6-5, the J call TRBJ2-5; D may be TRBD2 (5 bases). Sequenced: PBMCs. The clonotype comes from a human donor in good health. CDR3 in amino acids: CASSLEGAQETQYF. The CDR3 DNA follows: TGTGCCAGCAGCCTCGAGGGCGCCCAAGAGACCCAGTACTTC.